These T cell receptor beta chains were read from a single sample in a study of blood T cell repertoires in COVID-19. Profiling relied on immunoSEQ multiplex PCR, and the TCRdb table lists in-frame clones only, not all of them. In the table there are some 340,000 clones, around 85% of which are singletons. Material for sequencing was peripheral blood. These receptors all stem from a young woman with acute or convalescent COVID-19. Each CDR3 is given with its conserved first and last residue. The D gene is left open where the match is weak. The size entry is marked missing in some rows and otherwise reads once, few, many or a size class.

CDR3: CASSAGTSNYNEQFF; size: NA; D: TRBD2; J: TRBJ2-1; V: TRBV10-2
CDR3: CASSITGGPEAFF; size: NA; D: TRBD1; J: TRBJ1-1; V: TRBV5-5
CDR3: CASTSGQGRNEAFF; size: NA; D: TRBD1; J: TRBJ1-1; V: TRBV6-5
CDR3: CASSITGTGGIEQYF; size: NA; D: TRBD1; J: TRBJ2-7; V: TRBV19
CDR3: CASSPPTGVTYNEQFF; size: once; D: TRBD1; J: TRBJ2-1; V: TRBV27
CDR3: CASSVQGDTGELFF; size: few; D: TRBD1; J: TRBJ2-2; V: TRBV7-3
CDR3: CASSTGQGLGNSPLHF; size: NA; D: TRBD1; J: TRBJ1-6; V: TRBV7-9
CDR3: CATSDPGQSGQPQHF; size: NA; D: NA; J: TRBJ1-5; V: TRBV24-1
CDR3: CSVQGLMNTEAFF; size: NA; D: NA; J: TRBJ1-1; V: TRBV29-1
CDR3: CASSVAGSNNSPLHF; size: NA; D: NA; J: TRBJ1-6; V: TRBV9
CDR3: CASSVSLMNTEAFF; size: NA; D: NA; J: TRBJ1-1; V: TRBV19
CDR3: CASSSRQGSTEAFF; size: NA; D: TRBD1; J: TRBJ1-1; V: TRBV7-2
CDR3: CASSPRPSSSGNTIYF; size: NA; D: NA; J: TRBJ1-3; V: TRBV18
CDR3: CASSEGARDEQYF; size: NA; D: TRBD1; J: TRBJ2-7; V: TRBV6-6
CDR3: CATSPGGGNQPQHF; size: NA; D: TRBD1; J: TRBJ1-5; V: TRBV27
CDR3: CASTGGIADTQYF; size: NA; D: NA; J: TRBJ2-3; V: TRBV9
CDR3: CSASPLYGYTF; size: NA; D: NA; J: TRBJ1-2; V: TRBV20-1
CDR3: CASSLMQGGTEAFF; size: NA; D: TRBD1; J: TRBJ1-1; V: TRBV5-1
CDR3: CASSISGGEQFF; size: NA; D: NA; J: TRBJ2-1; V: TRBV7-2
CDR3: CASSLSTGLDQPQHF; size: NA; D: NA; J: TRBJ1-5; V: TRBV7-8
CDR3: CATSRAQGARTEAFF; size: NA; D: TRBD1; J: TRBJ1-1; V: TRBV15
CDR3: CASSLGQGRADTQYF; size: many; D: TRBD1; J: TRBJ2-3; V: TRBV5-4
CDR3: CASSFRDRGRGEKLFF; size: NA; D: TRBD1; J: TRBJ1-4; V: TRBV5-1
CDR3: CASSLVRSSYNSPLHF; size: NA; D: NA; J: TRBJ1-6; V: TRBV7-2
CDR3: CASSLSGVGGELFF; size: NA; D: TRBD2; J: TRBJ2-2; V: TRBV5-1
CDR3: CASSGTAYNEKLFF; size: NA; D: NA; J: TRBJ1-4; V: TRBV25-1
CDR3: CASIPSFVRTGGRDTIYF; size: NA; D: TRBD1; J: TRBJ1-3; V: TRBV28
CDR3: CASSPRSEGQGANEQYF; size: NA; D: TRBD1; J: TRBJ2-7; V: TRBV18
CDR3: CASSHGWRGDEKTQYF; size: NA; D: TRBD2; J: TRBJ2-5; V: TRBV3-1/TRBV3-2
CDR3: CASSRDRSYGYTF; size: NA; D: TRBD1; J: TRBJ1-2; V: TRBV7-2
CDR3: CATGLAGDRSDTQYF; size: once; D: TRBD2; J: TRBJ2-3; V: TRBV19
CDR3: CASSLDSLGGEQYF; size: NA; D: NA; J: TRBJ2-7; V: TRBV6-5
CDR3: CASSLSLLKTSGRPNEQFF; size: NA; D: TRBD2; J: TRBJ2-1; V: TRBV28
CDR3: CASSSGQGRIQYF; size: few; D: NA; J: TRBJ2-4; V: TRBV28
CDR3: CASSFTGGDYGYTF; size: NA; D: TRBD1; J: TRBJ1-2; V: TRBV6-5
CDR3: CASSENQAYQGQPQHF; size: NA; D: NA; J: TRBJ1-5; V: TRBV25-1
CDR3: CASSPVAGATGNTIYF; size: NA; D: NA; J: TRBJ1-3; V: TRBV19
CDR3: CASSLIVEVRTRQETQYF; size: once; D: NA; J: TRBJ2-5; V: TRBV7-3
CDR3: CASSQRGGFLDEQFF; size: NA; D: TRBD2; J: TRBJ2-1; V: TRBV27
CDR3: CASSGLAGGDTQYF; size: NA; D: TRBD2; J: TRBJ2-3; V: TRBV6-4
CDR3: CASSWGGPDINEAFF; size: NA; D: NA; J: TRBJ1-1; V: TRBV27
CDR3: CASSGASGMTGELFF; size: NA; D: TRBD2; J: TRBJ2-2; V: TRBV2
CDR3: CASSSKTGGSSPLHF; size: NA; D: TRBD1; J: TRBJ1-6; V: TRBV6-5
CDR3: CASSLPRTGPSYEQYF; size: few; D: TRBD1; J: TRBJ2-7; V: TRBV5-1
CDR3: CASSYFGNQPQHF; size: NA; D: NA; J: TRBJ1-5; V: TRBV6-2/TRBV6-3
CDR3: CASSLDRGELFF; size: NA; D: NA; J: TRBJ2-2; V: TRBV5-6
CDR3: CATRGKRTIYGYTF; size: NA; D: NA; J: TRBJ1-2; V: TRBV24-1
CDR3: CASSVTGTGELFF; size: NA; D: NA; J: TRBJ2-2; V: TRBV7-2
CDR3: CASSSQDRSYEKLFF; size: NA; D: TRBD1; J: TRBJ1-4; V: TRBV28
CDR3: CASSHGVDRGHTEAFF; size: once; D: TRBD1; J: TRBJ1-1; V: TRBV4-1
CDR3: CASSQGNPGTVFF; size: NA; D: TRBD1; J: TRBJ1-4; V: TRBV3-1/TRBV3-2
CDR3: CASSPQAENTEAFF; size: once; D: NA; J: TRBJ1-1; V: TRBV7-8
CDR3: CASSLGWDRGREQFF; size: NA; D: TRBD1; J: TRBJ2-1; V: TRBV5-5